This T cell receptor beta chain was recovered during a study of siplizumab effects on memory and regulatory T cells. CDR3 length: 15 amino acids. The germline V and J ends were trimmed by 1 base and 5 bases, with 14 bases remaining between them. CDR1 is SGHVS and CDR2 is FNYEAQ in the germline V gene. Only in-frame clones appear in the TCRdb table, and some are missing; sequencing was by immunoSEQ multiplex PCR. The sample shows 87,000 or so clones, around 94% of them seen only once. The V gene is TRBV7-6, the J gene TRBJ2-5, with D uncertain. The sequence was collected from a human donor in good health. Sequenced sample: non-Treg CD4+ T cells sorted from blood. This CDR3 reads CASSLVVSGDETQYF. The DNA of the CDR3 is TGTGCCAGCAGCTTAGTAGTTTCTGGGGATGAGACCCAGTACTTC.